This T cell receptor beta chain stems from a study of T cell changes during pregnancy in multiple sclerosis. Only in-frame clones appear in the TCRdb table, and some are missing; sequencing was by immunoSEQ multiplex PCR. The table shows about 55,000 clones, with 93% occurring only once. The CDR3 length is 16 residues. The germline gives CDR1 KGHSH, CDR2 LQKENI. The J segment lost 0 bases and the V segment lost 3 bases, leaving 4 bases of the junction unmatched. Sequencing used CD8+ T cells from peripheral blood mononuclear cells, obtained in the second trimester of pregnancy. The clonotype comes from a female donor with multiple sclerosis, enrolled in a pregnancy study. The chain joins TRBV18 to TRBJ2-3; 9 nucleotides agree with TRBD1. Here the CDR3 DNA reads TGTGCCAGCTCACCGAGGACAGGGGAAAGCACAGATACGCAGTATTTT. Translation gives CASSPRTGESTDTQYF. Using reference TRBV18 and TRBJ2-3 for the parts outside the CDR3, the full variable domain is NAGVMQNPRHLVRRRGQEARLRCSPMKGHSHVYWYRQLPEEGLKFMVYLQKENIIDESGMPKERFSAEFPKEGPSILRIQQVVRGDSAAYFCASSPRTGESTDTQYFGPGTRLTVL.